This is a list of T cell receptor beta chains from one sample in a study of shared clonotypes between healthy human individuals. Measured with immunoSEQ multiplex PCR; TCRdb has only the in-frame clones, and not every one. The table has over a million clones, around 75% seen once. Specimen: memory CD4+ T cells sorted from blood. These receptors were obtained from a man aged 18 to 29 in good health. The CDR3 runs from the conserved cysteine through the conserved F or W. D genes are given only for firm matches. Rows may omit the clone size; those that give it use once, few, many or a size class.

clone_size	v_call	d_call	j_call	cdr3_nt	cdr3_aa
-	TRBV19	-	TRBJ1-2	TGTGCCAGTAGTATTGGGGCAGGGGATCGTGGCTACACCTTC	CASSIGAGDRGYTF
few	TRBV28	-	TRBJ1-2	TGTGCCTCCTCACCAAGACAGAAGTACTATGGCTACACCTTC	CASSPRQKYYGYTF
-	TRBV10-3	TRBD2	TRBJ2-3	TGTGCCACCCAGACGGGACTAGCGGGGGTGAAATTCACAGATACGCAGTATTTT	CATQTGLAGVKFTDTQYF
-	TRBV19	TRBD1	TRBJ2-5	TGTGCCAGTAGTATTACGACAGGGGGCTCCTGGGAGACCCAGTACTTC	CASSITTGGSWETQYF
-	TRBV6-1	TRBD1	TRBJ1-1	TGTGCCAGCAGTACCGGGACAGTTAACACTGAAGCTTTCTTT	CASSTGTVNTEAFF
-	TRBV4-2	-	TRBJ2-5	TGTGCCAGCAGCCAAGGAAACCGGGGTCTAGTACAAGAGACCCAGTACTTC	CASSQGNRGLVQETQYF
-	TRBV29-1	-	TRBJ1-1	TGCAGCGCCAAAGCCACGAACACTGAAGCTTTCTTT	CSAKATNTEAFF
-	TRBV10-3	TRBD1	TRBJ2-7	TGTGCCATCAGTTGGGACAGGGCAGGCGAGCAGTACTTC	CAISWDRAGEQYF
-	TRBV5-1	-	TRBJ1-4	TGCGCCAGCAGCTTGGGGGGCGCGACTAATGAAAAACTGTTTTTT	CASSLGGATNEKLFF
-	TRBV5-1	-	TRBJ2-7	TGCGCCAGCAGCTTGGGAGCTGTCGTAGAAAGCTACGAGCAGTACTTC	CASSLGAVVESYEQYF
-	TRBV7-8	TRBD2	TRBJ2-1	TGTGCCAGCAGCCGAACCGGACTAGTTAGGGTCGATGAGCAGTTCTTC	CASSRTGLVRVDEQFF
-	TRBV11-2	TRBD2	TRBJ2-1	TGTGCCAGCAGCTTATTCCGGGAAGCGGGGGGGCTAAGCCAGCAGTTCTTC	CASSLFREAGGLSQQFF
-	TRBV15	TRBD2	TRBJ2-1	TGTGCCACCAGCAGCGATGGGAGGAGCGGGAGCTTCCACAATGAGCAGTTCTTC	CATSSDGRSGSFHNEQFF
-	TRBV2	-	TRBJ1-6	TGTGCCAGCAGTGCGAACGGCTATAATTCACCCCTCCACTTT	CASSANGYNSPLHF
once	TRBV30	TRBD2	TRBJ2-3	TGTGCCTGTCAAAGCGGGGGAGTCAGCACAGATACGCAGTATTTT	CACQSGGVSTDTQYF
-	TRBV27	TRBD1	TRBJ1-1	TGTGCCAGCAGTTTCCAGGGGGCGACGACTGAAGCTTTCTTT	CASSFQGATTEAFF
once	TRBV19	TRBD2	TRBJ2-1	TGTGCCAGTAGAAGAGCGGGGTGGGGCTCCTACAATGAGCAGTTCTTC	CASRRAGWGSYNEQFF
-	TRBV6-5	-	TRBJ2-6	TGTGCCAGCAAGCCTTTAGGCTCTGGGGCCAACGTCCTGACTTTC	CASKPLGSGANVLTF
-	TRBV6-1	TRBD1	TRBJ2-3	TGTGCCAGCAGTGCCAGTATGGGACAGGAGCGCACAGATACGCAGTATTTT	CASSASMGQERTDTQYF
once	TRBV6-5	-	TRBJ2-2	TGTGCCACTCAGACGAAACCGCTCAACACCGGGGAGCTGTTTTTT	CATQTKPLNTGELFF
-	TRBV9	-	TRBJ2-2	TGTGCCAGCGACCGCGGGACTAACACCGGGGAGCTGTTTTTT	CASDRGTNTGELFF
-	TRBV7-8	-	TRBJ2-7	TGTGCCAGCAGCTTAGCAGTCCCGGACGGCTCTTTCTCCTACGAGCAGTACTTC	CASSLAVPDGSFSYEQYF
many	TRBV7-9	TRBD2	TRBJ2-7	TGTGCCAGCAGTTTTACCGGGACTAGCTCCTACGAGCAGTACTTC	CASSFTGTSSYEQYF
-	TRBV10-3	TRBD2	TRBJ2-5	TGTGCCATTCCAGGGACTAGCGGGAGGGCCGGCCAAGAGACCCAGTACTTC	CAIPGTSGRAGQETQYF
many	TRBV6-5	-	TRBJ1-5	TGTGCCAGCTGGGGACGAGATAGCAATCAGCCCCAGCATTTT	CASWGRDSNQPQHF
few	TRBV7-9	TRBD1	TRBJ1-2	TGTGCCAGCAGCGTGGGACAGGGGATCTATGGCTACACCTTC	CASSVGQGIYGYTF
-	TRBV5-1	TRBD1	TRBJ1-1	TGCGCCAGCAGCCAAGGGACAGGGAACACTGAAGCTTTCTTT	CASSQGTGNTEAFF
-	TRBV9	-	TRBJ1-1	TGTGCCAGCAGCGTAAGCCAGGACCGCCCTGAAGCTTTCTTT	CASSVSQDRPEAFF
-	TRBV18	TRBD1	TRBJ1-5	TGTGCCAGCTCAGGACAGGGTAGCAGCAATCAGCCCCAGCATTTT	CASSGQGSSNQPQHF
-	TRBV4-3	TRBD1	TRBJ2-1	TGCGCCAGCAGCCTTCGGGACAGAGACTACAATGAGCAGTTCTTC	CASSLRDRDYNEQFF
-	TRBV2	TRBD1	TRBJ2-7	TGTGCCAGCAGGGGACAGACCTACGAGCAGTACTTC	CASRGQTYEQYF
-	TRBV14	TRBD2	TRBJ2-5	TGTGCCAGCAGCCAAGTGGGACTAGACGCGGAGACCCAGTACTTC	CASSQVGLDAETQYF
-	TRBV19	-	TRBJ1-3	TGTGCCAGTAGTATCATTGGAAACACCATATATTTT	CASSIIGNTIYF
-	TRBV19	-	TRBJ1-1	TGTGCCTGTATCGGACACATGAACACTGAAGCTTTCTTT	CACIGHMNTEAFF
-	TRBV6-1	TRBD1	TRBJ2-7	TGTGCCAGCAGTGAAGGAGGACAGGGGGCCTACGAGCAGTACTTC	CASSEGGQGAYEQYF
-	TRBV18	-	TRBJ1-1	TGTGCCAGCTCAACCGGAGGGGTTGAAGCTTTCTTT	CASSTGGVEAFF
-	TRBV29-1	TRBD2	TRBJ2-1	TGCAGCGTTGAAAGGTTGGCGGGAGTTGAGCAGTTCTTC	CSVERLAGVEQFF
few	TRBV10-3	-	TRBJ2-5	TGTGCCACTAACACAGGAGGAGAGACCCAGTACTTC	CATNTGGETQYF
-	TRBV7-9	-	TRBJ1-5	TGTGCCAGCAGCTTGGACGGTAGCAATCAGCCCCAGCATTTT	CASSLDGSNQPQHF
few	TRBV2	-	TRBJ1-6	TGTGCCAGCAGTGGTGAGGACATAACACCCCTCCACTTT	CASSGEDITPLHF
-	TRBV5-1	TRBD1	TRBJ2-5	TGCGCCAGCAGCTTGGCTGGGGACAGGGGGAAGACCCAGTACTTC	CASSLAGDRGKTQYF
-	TRBV4-3	-	TRBJ2-3	TGCGCCAGCAGCCAAGGGCAGGGGGGGACAGATACGCAGTATTTT	CASSQGQGGTDTQYF
-	TRBV2	-	TRBJ2-7	TGTGCCAGCAACCGGGGACTGCCGCCCTACGAGCAGTACTTC	CASNRGLPPYEQYF
-	TRBV9	-	TRBJ2-7	TGTGCCAGCAGCGTCGGGCCGAAGAGCGGCGAGCAGTACTTC	CASSVGPKSGEQYF
-	TRBV28	TRBD1	TRBJ2-7	TGTGCCAGCAGAAACACAGGGGGCAACTACGAGCAGTACTTC	CASRNTGGNYEQYF
-	TRBV7-9	TRBD2	TRBJ2-1	TGTGCCAGCAGCCCCCAGAATCCAGCGGGAGTAGGCAATGAGCAGTTCTTC	CASSPQNPAGVGNEQFF
-	TRBV5-1	TRBD1	TRBJ1-1	TGCGCCAGCAGGGGACAGGGTGGCACTGAAGCTTTCTTT	CASRGQGGTEAFF
-	TRBV28	-	TRBJ2-7	TGTGCCAGCAGTCAACTTGACAACTACGAGCAGTACTTC	CASSQLDNYEQYF
-	TRBV5-6	-	TRBJ1-5	TGTGCCAGCAGCGGGGACGGAGATCAGCCCCAGCATTTT	CASSGDGDQPQHF
-	TRBV5-3	TRBD1	TRBJ1-1	TGTGCCAGACGCCGACAGGGGATCCACACTGAAGCTTTCTTT	CARRRQGIHTEAFF
-	TRBV19	TRBD1	TRBJ1-5	TGTGCCAGTAGTACCCGCGGACAGGGGGATCGGCCCCAGCATTTT	CASSTRGQGDRPQHF
medium-sized	TRBV4-1	-	TRBJ2-3	TGCGCCAGCAGCTCCGGACTGATATCCACAGATACGCAGTATTTT	CASSSGLISTDTQYF
-	TRBV7-9	TRBD1	TRBJ1-6	TGTGCCAGCAGCGCCCAACAGGGGTCACCCCTCCACTTT	CASSAQQGSPLHF